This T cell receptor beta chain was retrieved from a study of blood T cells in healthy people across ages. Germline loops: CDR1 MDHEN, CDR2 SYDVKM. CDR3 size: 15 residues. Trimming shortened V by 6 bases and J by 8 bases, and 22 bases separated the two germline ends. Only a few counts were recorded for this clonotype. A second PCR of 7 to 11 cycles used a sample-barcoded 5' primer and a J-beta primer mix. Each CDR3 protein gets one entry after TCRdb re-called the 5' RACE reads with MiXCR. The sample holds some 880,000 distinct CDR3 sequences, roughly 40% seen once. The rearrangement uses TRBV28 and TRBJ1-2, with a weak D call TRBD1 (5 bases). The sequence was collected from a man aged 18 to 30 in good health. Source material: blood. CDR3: CASRPGTLLEGGYTF. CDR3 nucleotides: TGTGCCAGCAGACCCGGGACCTTACTCGAAGGGGGCTACACCTTC.